This TCR beta chain was profiled in a study of OX40 agonist ivuxolimab in advanced cancers. Study observations and caveats: Normalized T-cell clonal expansion was also low in a subset of nonresponders. In general, CD8+ T cells held more expanded clones than CD4+ did, on average.

Generated by immunoSEQ multiplex PCR, the TCRdb table keeps only in-frame clones and is missing some. Of tens of thousands of clones detected, around 86% appear once; the ten largest clones hold around 2%. The germline CDR1 and CDR2 sequences are SNHLY and FYNNEI. Trimming cost V 6 bases and J 3 bases, with 18 bases left between them. The CDR3 has 17 amino acids. Remarks on this clone: Its antigen is undetermined. This same CDR3 is encoded by further DNA sequences in the sample.

The gene calls are TRBV2 and TRBJ1-6; weak D call: TRBD1 (5 bases). This clonotype was sampled from an adult with an advanced solid tumor such as melanoma, head and neck, liver or kidney cancer. The specimen was CD4+ or CD8+ T cells sorted from blood, collected in a trial of the OX40 agonist ivuxolimab. CDR3 region: CASSARGGAGYNSPLHF. The CDR3 nucleotides are TGTGCCAGCAGCGCCCGGGGCGGGGCTGGCTATAATTCACCCCTCCACTTT.